This entry describes one TCR beta chain. Clones were sequenced by immunoSEQ multiplex PCR, and TCRdb holds only the in-frame ones, with some missing. Among approximately 91,000 clones, 80% were seen once, and the ten largest hold around a fifth. This specimen belongs to a study of blood T cell repertoires in COVID-19. Looking at the study overall: Samples of COVID-19 (acute and convalescent) were obtained from the United States, Italy and Spain. T cells, B-cell-depleted T cells, or PBMCs supplied cDNA or gDNA.

The sample taken for sequencing was peripheral blood. This TCR derives from a human donor in a cohort sampled during active COVID-19.

The CDR3 nucleotides are TGTGCCAGCAGCTTGGTTTCCGTTGCCTACGAGCAGTACTTC. This codes for CASSLVSVAYEQYF. This chain connects TRBV5-6 to TRBJ2-7; no clear D. The CDR3 totals 14 residues. Germline values: CDR1 SGHDT, CDR2 YYEEEE. Trimming stripped 0 bases from V and 2 bases from J, with 9 bases between.